There are many counts of the clone carrying this TCR beta chain. Template material for amplifying TCR beta CDR3 regions consisted of RNA transcripts. The primer set for the first-round RT-PCR of the TCR CDR3 was HTBI. TCRdb reanalysed the multiplex PCR reads using MiXCR and keeps one entry per CDR3 protein. There are 300,000 to 450,000 distinct CDR3 sequences in the sample; 20% to 25% occur only once, and more than 60% lies in the top ten. These data come from a study of T cells in Graves' hyperthyroidism and ophthalmopathy. Germline V gives CDR1 SGHTA, CDR2 FQGNSA. The CDR3 totals 16 residues. The V and J ends lost 0 bases and 5 bases respectively, with 16 bases between them.

The chain is built from TRBV7-2 and TRBJ2-5, with D perhaps TRBD1 or TRBD2 (5 bases each). Sequenced: blood. The TCR comes from a man aged 45-65 years with Graves' hyperthyroidism. CDR3 DNA sequence: TGTGCCAGCAGCTTAGCCGGGACCCCCAACAGGGAGACCCAGTACTTC. Its protein product is CASSLAGTPNRETQYF.